This T cell receptor (beta chain) was captured in a study of human T cells and chemical hapten exposure. About this clonotype: The antigen remains unidentified.

Documented time point: patch test 3, about 24 weeks after DPC sensitization. Sample treatment: therapeutic diphenylcyclopropenone sensitization with weekly scalp DPC. Phlebotomy was performed prior to application of every patch test. The study's findings and limits: Every donor had alopecia, and their immune response may therefore differ from healthy people's. Controls formed significantly fewer large CDR3 similarity clusters than expanded TCRs did. A positive correlation with patch test score was shown by PT1 expanded TCR counts.

The CDR3 length is 13 residues. TCRdb used MiXCR to reprocess the RACE reads, holding one entry per CDR3 protein. The sample holds more than 45,000 distinct CDR3 sequences, around an eighth seen once. Sequences were derived from whole blood, sampled in connection with sensitization to the hapten diphenylcyclopropenone (DPC). The chain couples TRBV21-1 to TRBJ1-2; the D segment call TRBD1 is taken from the table without a DNA check. TRBV21-1 is reported as a pseudogene. This clonotype was obtained from a man aged 25 to 40 with alopecia areata. Some clones in this sample may be carry-over from other donors' samples. The CDR3 coding sequence is TGTGCCAGCAGGAGGGGACACCTCTCTGGCTACACCTTC. Its protein is CASRRGHLSGYTF.